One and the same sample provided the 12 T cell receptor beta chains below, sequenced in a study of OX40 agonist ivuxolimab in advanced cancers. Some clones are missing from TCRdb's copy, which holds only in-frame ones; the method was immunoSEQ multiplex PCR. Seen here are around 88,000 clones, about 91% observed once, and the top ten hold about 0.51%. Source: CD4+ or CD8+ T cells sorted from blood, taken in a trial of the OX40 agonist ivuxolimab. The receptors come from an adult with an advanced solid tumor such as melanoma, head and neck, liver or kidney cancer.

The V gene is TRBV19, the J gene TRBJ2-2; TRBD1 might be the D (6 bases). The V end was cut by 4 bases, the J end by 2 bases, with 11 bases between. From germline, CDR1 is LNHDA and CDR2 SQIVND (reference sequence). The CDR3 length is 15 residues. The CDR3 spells CASSTDSANTGELFF. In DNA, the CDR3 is TGTGCCAGTAGTACGGACAGCGCTAACACCGGGGAGCTGTTTTTT.

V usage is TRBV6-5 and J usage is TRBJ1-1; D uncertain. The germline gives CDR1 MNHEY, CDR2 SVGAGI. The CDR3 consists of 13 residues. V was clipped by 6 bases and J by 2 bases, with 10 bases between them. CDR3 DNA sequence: TGTGCCAGCAGATCGACTGCTAACACTGAAGCTTTCTTT. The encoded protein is CASRSTANTEAFF.

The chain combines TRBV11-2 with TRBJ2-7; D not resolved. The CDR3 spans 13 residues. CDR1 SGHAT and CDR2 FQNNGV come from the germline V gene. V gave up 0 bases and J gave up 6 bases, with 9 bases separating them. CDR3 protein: CASSLDLISEQYF. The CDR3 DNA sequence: TGTGCCAGCAGCTTAGATCTAATCTCCGAGCAGTACTTC.

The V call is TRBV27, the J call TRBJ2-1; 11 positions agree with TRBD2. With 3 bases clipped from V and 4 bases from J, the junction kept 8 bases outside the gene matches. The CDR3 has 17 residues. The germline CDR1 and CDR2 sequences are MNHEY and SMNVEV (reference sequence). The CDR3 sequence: CASSLTSGTAGYNEQFF. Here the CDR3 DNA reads TGTGCCAGCAGTTTGACTAGCGGGACTGCTGGTTACAATGAGCAGTTCTTC.

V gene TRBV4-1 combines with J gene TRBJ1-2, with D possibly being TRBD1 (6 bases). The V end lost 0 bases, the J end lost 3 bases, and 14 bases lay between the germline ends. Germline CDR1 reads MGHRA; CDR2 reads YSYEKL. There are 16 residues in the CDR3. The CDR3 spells CASSQDPAAGDYGYTF. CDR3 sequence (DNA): TGCGCCAGCAGCCAAGACCCGGCGGCAGGGGACTATGGCTACACCTTC.

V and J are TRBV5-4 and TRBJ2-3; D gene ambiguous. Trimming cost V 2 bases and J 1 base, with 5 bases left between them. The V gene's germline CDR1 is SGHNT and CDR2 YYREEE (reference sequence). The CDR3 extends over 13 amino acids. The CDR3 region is CASSFRRTDTQYF. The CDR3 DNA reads TGTGCCAGCAGCTTTAGACGCACAGATACGCAGTATTTT.

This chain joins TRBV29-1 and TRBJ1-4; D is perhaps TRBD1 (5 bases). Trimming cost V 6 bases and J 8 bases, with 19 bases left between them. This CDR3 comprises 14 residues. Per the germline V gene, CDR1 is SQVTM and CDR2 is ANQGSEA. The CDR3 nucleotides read TGCAGCGTCTCCCCGACACAGGACCGGGAAAAACTGTTTTTT. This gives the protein CSVSPTQDREKLFF.

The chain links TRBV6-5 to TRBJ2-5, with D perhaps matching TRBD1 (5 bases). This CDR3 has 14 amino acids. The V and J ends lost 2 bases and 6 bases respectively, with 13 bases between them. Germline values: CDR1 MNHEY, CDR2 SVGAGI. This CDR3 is CASSYEAGLKTQYF. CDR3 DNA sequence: TGTGCCAGCAGTTACGAGGCAGGGTTAAAGACCCAGTACTTC.

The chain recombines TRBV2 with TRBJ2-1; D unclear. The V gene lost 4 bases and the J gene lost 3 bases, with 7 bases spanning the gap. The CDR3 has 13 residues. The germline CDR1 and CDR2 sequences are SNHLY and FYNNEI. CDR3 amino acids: CASSVISYNEQFF. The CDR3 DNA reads TGTGCCAGCAGTGTAATTAGCTACAATGAGCAGTTCTTC.

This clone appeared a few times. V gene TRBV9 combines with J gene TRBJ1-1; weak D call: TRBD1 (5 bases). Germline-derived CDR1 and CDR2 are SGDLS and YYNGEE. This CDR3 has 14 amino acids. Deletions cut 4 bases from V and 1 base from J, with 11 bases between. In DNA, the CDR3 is TGTGCCAGCAGCACCTTAGACAGGAACACTGAAGCTTTCTTT. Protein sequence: CASSTLDRNTEAFF.

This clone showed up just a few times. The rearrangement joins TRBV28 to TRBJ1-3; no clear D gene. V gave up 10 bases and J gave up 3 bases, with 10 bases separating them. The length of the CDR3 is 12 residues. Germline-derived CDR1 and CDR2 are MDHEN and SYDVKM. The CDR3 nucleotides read TGTGCCATCACTAAAGATGGAAACACCATATATTTT. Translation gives CAITKDGNTIYF.

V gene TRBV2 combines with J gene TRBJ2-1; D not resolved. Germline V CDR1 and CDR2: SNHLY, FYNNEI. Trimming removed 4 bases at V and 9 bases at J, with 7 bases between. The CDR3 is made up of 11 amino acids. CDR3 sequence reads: CASSGLFEQFF. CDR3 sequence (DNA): TGTGCCAGCAGTGGGCTTTTTGAGCAGTTCTTC.